Given below is one TCR beta chain in context. Its antigen is unknown. The sample belongs to a study of metastatic and nonmetastatic thyroid tumors. As for the study in general: Repertoires from malignant and benign thyroid patients were compared across blood and tumor or nodule tissue.

TCRdb re-called the PCR reads with MiXCR. This sample carries fewer than 40,000 clones, 40% to 55% of them seen once, and the ten largest clones take around 22%. Thyroid surgery took place with no prior treatment in any patient. CDR1 and CDR2 (germline): LGHNA, YNFKEQ. V dropped 6 bases and J dropped 9; count of bases not matched to a gene: 13. The CDR3 spans 16 residues. The study's findings and limits: Malignant tumors reportedly showed significantly higher TCR beta diversity than benign nodules in both blood and tumor.

The chain has TRBV4-2 and TRBJ2-3; TRBD2 aligns across 12 bases. The sample consisted of tumor tissue. The sequence was collected from a male donor with papillary thyroid cancer or a benign thyroid nodule (not recorded which). Some clones in this sample may be carry-over from other donors' samples. The CDR3 coding sequence is TGTGCCAGCAGGCAAACACTAGCGGGAGGTTCGCGAACGCAGTATTTT. It codes for CASRQTLAGGSRTQYF.